This TCR beta chain was recovered during a study of metastatic and nonmetastatic thyroid tumors. At the level of the study: Repertoire comparison spanned blood and tumor or nodule tissue of malignant and benign thyroid patients.

This clone was observed a handful of times. Its antigen is unknown. An end of the junction differs from the germline gene, which may be a read error. Study-level points and caveats: When malignant thyroid tumors were compared with benign nodules, TCR beta diversity was reportedly significantly higher in the malignant tumors. This held in both blood and tumor samples.

Per the germline V gene, CDR1 is MNHGY and CDR2 is SVAAGI. This CDR3 has 14 residues. Ahead of thyroid surgery, no patient had received treatment of any kind. Original processing methods: To classify distant metastasis in papillary thyroid cancer, a model was built from CDR3 differences across clinicopathological groups. TCRdb reassembled clones from the PCR reads with MiXCR. Here the V and J calls rest on TCRdb's processing, not on the authors' analysis. The data hold more than 35,000 clones, with roughly 14% observed a single time. The clonotype originates from a female donor with papillary thyroid cancer or a benign thyroid nodule (not recorded which). Some clones in this sample may be carry-over from other donors' samples. The chain couples TRBV6-9 to TRBJ2-5; D not resolved. What was sequenced was blood. CDR3 sequence: CASSEDPSRATQYF. DNA for the CDR3: TGCGCCAGCAGTGAGGACCCCTCGCGAGCGACCCAGTACTTC.